The sequence of this TCR beta chain was determined in a study of blood T cells in healthy people across ages. As regards this clonotype: Its antigen is still unknown.

Per sample, extraction of total RNA gave at least 5.5 micrograms in every case. Primers used in a second PCR of roughly 6 to 11 cycles were a sample-barcoded 5' primer and a J-beta primer mix. TCRdb processed the 5' RACE reads anew with MiXCR; each CDR3 protein has one entry. The sample carries about 1.5 million distinct CDR3 sequences, roughly two fifths recorded once. Looked up from germline, CDR1 is SGHTA and CDR2 is FQGTGA. The length of the CDR3 is 18 residues. After removal of 4 bases from V and 0 bases from J, the junction contained 6 bases not matched to a gene. Study conclusions and caveats: Roughly linear age-related decline in beta diversity appeared, significant by age about 40.

This chain connects TRBV7-3 to TRBJ2-3, with 14 bases aligning to TRBD2. This receptor was taken from a young woman in good health. Material for sequencing was blood. CDR3 in DNA: TGTGCCAGCAGCTCTGGACTAGCGGGAGGCCCTAGCACAGATACGCAGTATTTT. Translated: CASSSGLAGGPSTDTQYF.